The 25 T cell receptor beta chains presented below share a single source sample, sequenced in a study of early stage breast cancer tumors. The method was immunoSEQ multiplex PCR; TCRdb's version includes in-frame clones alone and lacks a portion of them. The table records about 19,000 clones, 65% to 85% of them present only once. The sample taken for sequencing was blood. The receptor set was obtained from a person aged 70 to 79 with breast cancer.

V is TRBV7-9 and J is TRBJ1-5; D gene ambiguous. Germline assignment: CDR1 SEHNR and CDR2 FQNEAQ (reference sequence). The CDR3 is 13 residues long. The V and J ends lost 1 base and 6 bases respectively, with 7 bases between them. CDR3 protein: CASSLVAGQPQHF. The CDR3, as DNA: TGTGCCAGCAGCTTAGTAGCCGGTCAGCCCCAGCATTTT.

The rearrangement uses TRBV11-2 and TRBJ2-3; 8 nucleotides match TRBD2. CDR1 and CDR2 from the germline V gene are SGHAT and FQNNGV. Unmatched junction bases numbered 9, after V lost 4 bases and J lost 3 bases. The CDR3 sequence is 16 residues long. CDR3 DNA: TGTGCCAGCAGCTCACTAGCGGCGGAACCTACAGATACGCAGTATTTT. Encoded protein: CASSSLAAEPTDTQYF.

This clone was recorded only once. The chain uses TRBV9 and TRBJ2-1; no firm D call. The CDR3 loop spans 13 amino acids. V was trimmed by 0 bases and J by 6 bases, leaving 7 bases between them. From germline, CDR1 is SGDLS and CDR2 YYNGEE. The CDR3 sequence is CASSVERANEQFF. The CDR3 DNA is TGTGCCAGCAGCGTAGAAAGAGCCAATGAGCAGTTCTTC. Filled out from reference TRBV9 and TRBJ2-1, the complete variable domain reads DSGVTQTPKHLITATGQRVTLRCSPRSGDLSVYWYQQSLDQGLQFLIQYYNGEERAKGNILERFSAQQFPDLHSELNLSSLELGDSALYFCASSVERANEQFFGPGTRLTVL.

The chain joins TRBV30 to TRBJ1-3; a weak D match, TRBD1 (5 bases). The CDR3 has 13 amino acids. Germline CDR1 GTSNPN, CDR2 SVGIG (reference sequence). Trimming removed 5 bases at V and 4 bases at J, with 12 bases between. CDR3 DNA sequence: TGTGCCTGGGTTAGGCCAGGGGGAAACACCATATATTTT. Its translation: CAWVRPGGNTIYF. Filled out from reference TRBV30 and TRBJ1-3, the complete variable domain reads SQTIHQWPATLVQPVGSPLSLECTVEGTSNPNLYWYRQAAGRGLQLLFYSVGIGQISSEVPQNLSASRPQDRQFILSSKKLLLSDSGFYLCAWVRPGGNTIYFGEGSWLTVV.

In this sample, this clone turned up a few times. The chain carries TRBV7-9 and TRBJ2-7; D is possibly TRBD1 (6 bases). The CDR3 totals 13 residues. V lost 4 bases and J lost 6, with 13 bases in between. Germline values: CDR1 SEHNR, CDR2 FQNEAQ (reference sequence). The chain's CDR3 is CASSSAGVGEQYF. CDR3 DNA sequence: TGTGCCAGCAGCTCGGCAGGGGTGGGCGAGCAGTACTTC.

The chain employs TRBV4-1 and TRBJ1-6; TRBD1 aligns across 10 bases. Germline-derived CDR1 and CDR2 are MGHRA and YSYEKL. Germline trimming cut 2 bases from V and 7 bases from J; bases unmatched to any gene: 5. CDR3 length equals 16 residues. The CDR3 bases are TGCGCCAGCAGCCAAACCGACAGGGGGCAAAATTCACCCCTCCACTTT. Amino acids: CASSQTDRGQNSPLHF.

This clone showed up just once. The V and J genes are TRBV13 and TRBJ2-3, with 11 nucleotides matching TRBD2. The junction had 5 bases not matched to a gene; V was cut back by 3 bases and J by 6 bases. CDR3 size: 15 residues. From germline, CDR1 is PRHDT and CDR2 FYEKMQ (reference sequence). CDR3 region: CASSLIAGGQDTQYF. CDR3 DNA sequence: TGTGCCAGCAGCTTGATAGCGGGGGGGCAGGATACGCAGTATTTT.

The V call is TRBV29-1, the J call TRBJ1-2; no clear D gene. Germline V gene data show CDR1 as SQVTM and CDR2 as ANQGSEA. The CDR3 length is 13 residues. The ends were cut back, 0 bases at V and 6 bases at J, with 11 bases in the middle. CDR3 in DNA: TGCAGCGTTGAAGACAGACATCTTGATGGCTACACCTTC. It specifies CSVEDRHLDGYTF.

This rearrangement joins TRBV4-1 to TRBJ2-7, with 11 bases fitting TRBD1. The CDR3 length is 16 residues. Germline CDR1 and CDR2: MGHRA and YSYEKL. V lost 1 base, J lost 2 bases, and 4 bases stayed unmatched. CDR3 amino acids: CASSQGPGQGAYEQYF. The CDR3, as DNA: TGCGCCAGCAGCCAAGGGCCGGGACAGGGGGCCTACGAGCAGTACTTC.

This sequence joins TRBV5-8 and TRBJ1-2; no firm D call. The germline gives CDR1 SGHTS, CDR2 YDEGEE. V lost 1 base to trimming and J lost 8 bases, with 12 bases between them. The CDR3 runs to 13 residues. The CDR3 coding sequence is TGTGCCAGCAGCTTGAAGGGAGGATGGGGCTACACCTTC. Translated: CASSLKGGWGYTF.

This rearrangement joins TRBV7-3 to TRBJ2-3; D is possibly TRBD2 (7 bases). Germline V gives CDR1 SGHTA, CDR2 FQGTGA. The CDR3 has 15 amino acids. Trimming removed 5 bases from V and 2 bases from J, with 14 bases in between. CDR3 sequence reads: CASSVFGGPTDTQYF. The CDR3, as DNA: TGTGCCAGCAGCGTATTCGGGGGGCCCACAGATACGCAGTATTTT.

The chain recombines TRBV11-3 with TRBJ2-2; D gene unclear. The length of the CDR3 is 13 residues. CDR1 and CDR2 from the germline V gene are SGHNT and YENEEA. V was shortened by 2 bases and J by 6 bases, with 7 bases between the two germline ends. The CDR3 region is CASSLQASGELFF. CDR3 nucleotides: TGTGCCAGCAGCTTACAGGCGTCCGGGGAGCTGTTTTTT.

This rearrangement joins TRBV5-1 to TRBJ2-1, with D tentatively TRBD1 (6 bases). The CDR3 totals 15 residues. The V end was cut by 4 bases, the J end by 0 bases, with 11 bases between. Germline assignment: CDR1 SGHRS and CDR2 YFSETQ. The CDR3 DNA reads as TGCGCCAGCAGCATACAGGGAGACTCCTACAATGAGCAGTTCTTC. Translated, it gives CASSIQGDSYNEQFF.

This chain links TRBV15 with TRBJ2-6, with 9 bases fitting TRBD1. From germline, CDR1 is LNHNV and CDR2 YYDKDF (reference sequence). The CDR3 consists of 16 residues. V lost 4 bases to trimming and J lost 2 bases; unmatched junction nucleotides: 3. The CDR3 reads CATSTGTGTGANVLTF. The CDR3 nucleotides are TGTGCCACCAGCACCGGGACAGGGACTGGGGCCAACGTCCTGACTTTC. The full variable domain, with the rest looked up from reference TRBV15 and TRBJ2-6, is DAMVIQNPRYQVTQFGKPVTLSCSQTLNHNVMYWYQQKSSQAPKLLFHYYDKDFNNEADTPDNFQSRRPNTSFCFLDIRSPGLGDTAMYLCATSTGTGTGANVLTFGAGSRLTVL.

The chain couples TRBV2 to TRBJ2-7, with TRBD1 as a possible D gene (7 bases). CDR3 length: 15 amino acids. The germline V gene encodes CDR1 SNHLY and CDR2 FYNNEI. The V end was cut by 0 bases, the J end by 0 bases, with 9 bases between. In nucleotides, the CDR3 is TGTGCCAGCAGTGAAGCGCGGGACAGCTCCTACGAGCAGTACTTC. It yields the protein CASSEARDSSYEQYF.

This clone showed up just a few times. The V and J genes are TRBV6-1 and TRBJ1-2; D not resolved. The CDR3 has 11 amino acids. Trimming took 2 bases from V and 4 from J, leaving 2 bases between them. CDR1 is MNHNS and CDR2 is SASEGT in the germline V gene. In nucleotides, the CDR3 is TGTGCCAGCAGTGAACTCTATGGCTACACCTTC. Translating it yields CASSELYGYTF.

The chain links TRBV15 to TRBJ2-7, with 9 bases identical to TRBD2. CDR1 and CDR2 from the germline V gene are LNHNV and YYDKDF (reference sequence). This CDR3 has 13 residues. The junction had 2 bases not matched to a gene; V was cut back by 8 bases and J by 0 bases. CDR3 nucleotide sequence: TGTGCCACCCAGACTAGCGGCTCCTACGAGCAGTACTTC. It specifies CATQTSGSYEQYF. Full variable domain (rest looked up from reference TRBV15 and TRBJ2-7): DAMVIQNPRYQVTQFGKPVTLSCSQTLNHNVMYWYQQKSSQAPKLLFHYYDKDFNNEADTPDNFQSRRPNTSFCFLDIRSPGLGDTAMYLCATQTSGSYEQYFGPGTRLTVT.

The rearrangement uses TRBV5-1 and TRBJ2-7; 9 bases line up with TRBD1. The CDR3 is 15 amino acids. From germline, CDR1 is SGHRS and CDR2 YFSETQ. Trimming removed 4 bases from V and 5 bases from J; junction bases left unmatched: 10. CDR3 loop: CASSPWDRVENEQYF. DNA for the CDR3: TGCGCCAGCAGCCCTTGGGACAGGGTAGAGAACGAGCAGTACTTC.

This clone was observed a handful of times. The DNA for the CDR3 is TGTGCCAGCAGCGTTCTAGGTGGGAACACTGAAGCTTTCTTT. Amino acids: CASSVLGGNTEAFF. V and J are TRBV9 and TRBJ1-1; D gene uncertain. Germline V gives CDR1 SGDLS, CDR2 YYNGEE. There are 14 residues in the CDR3. V was trimmed by 2 bases and J by 1 base, leaving 9 bases between them.

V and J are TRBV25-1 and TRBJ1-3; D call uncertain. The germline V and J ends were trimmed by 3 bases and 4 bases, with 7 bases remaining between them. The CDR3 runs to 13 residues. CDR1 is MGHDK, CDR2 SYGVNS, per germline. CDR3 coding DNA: TGTGCCAGCAGTGACGGGTTCGGAAACACCATATATTTT. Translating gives CASSDGFGNTIYF.

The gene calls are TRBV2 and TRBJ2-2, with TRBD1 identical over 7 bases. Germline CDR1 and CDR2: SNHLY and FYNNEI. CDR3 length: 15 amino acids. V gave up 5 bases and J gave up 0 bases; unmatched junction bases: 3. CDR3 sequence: CASSPGTANTGELFF. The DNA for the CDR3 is TGTGCCAGCAGTCCCGGGACAGCGAACACCGGGGAGCTGTTTTTT.

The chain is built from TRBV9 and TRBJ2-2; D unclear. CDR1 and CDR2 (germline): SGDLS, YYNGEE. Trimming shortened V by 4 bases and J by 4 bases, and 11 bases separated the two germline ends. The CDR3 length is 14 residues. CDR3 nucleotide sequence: TGTGCCAGCAGCCCGAGCACTACCACCGGGGAGCTGTTTTTT. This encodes CASSPSTTTGELFF.

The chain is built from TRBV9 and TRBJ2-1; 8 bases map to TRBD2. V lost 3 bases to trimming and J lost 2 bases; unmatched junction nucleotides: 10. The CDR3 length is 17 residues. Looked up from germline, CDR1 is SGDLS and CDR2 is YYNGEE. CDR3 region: CASSAGGAGSAYNEQFF. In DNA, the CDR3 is TGTGCCAGCAGCGCCGGGGGGGCGGGGTCTGCCTACAATGAGCAGTTCTTC.

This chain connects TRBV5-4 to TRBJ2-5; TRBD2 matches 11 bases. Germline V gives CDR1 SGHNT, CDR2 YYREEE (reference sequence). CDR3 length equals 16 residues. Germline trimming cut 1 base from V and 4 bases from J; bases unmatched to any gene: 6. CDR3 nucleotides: TGTGCCAGCAGCTTGCCTCTAGCGGGGGGACCAGAGACCCAGTACTTC. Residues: CASSLPLAGGPETQYF.

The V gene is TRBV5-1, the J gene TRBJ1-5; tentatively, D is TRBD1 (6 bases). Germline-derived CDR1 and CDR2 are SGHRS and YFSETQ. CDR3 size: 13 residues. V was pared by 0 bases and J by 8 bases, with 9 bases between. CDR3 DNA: TGCGCCAGCAGCTTGGAGGGGGATAAGCCCCAGCATTTT. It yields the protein CASSLEGDKPQHF.